Sequencing of this TCR beta chain was carried out in a study of blood T cell repertoires in COVID-19. The germline V gene has CDR1 SQVTM and CDR2 ANQGSEA. The CDR3 totals 11 residues. V dropped 7 bases and J dropped 4 bases, with 10 bases sitting between them. Profiled with immunoSEQ multiplex PCR; TCRdb holds only in-frame clones, not every one. In the table there are 90,000 or so clones, more than 75% of which are singletons. The sample was peripheral blood. This chain links TRBV29-1 with TRBJ2-5; the D gene is possibly TRBD1 (7 bases). The clonotype was recovered from a human donor in a cohort sampled during active COVID-19. The CDR3 sequence is CSGGDRETQYF. The CDR3 DNA follows: TGCAGCGGCGGGGACAGAGAGACCCAGTACTTC.